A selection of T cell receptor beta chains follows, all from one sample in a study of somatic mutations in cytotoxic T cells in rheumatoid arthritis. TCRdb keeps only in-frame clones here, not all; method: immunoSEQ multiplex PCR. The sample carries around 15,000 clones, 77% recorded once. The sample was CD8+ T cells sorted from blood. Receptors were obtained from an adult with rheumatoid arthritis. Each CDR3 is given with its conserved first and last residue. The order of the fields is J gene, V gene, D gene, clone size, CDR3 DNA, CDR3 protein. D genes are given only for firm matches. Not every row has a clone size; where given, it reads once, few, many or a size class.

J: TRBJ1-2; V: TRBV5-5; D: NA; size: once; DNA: TGTGCCAGCAGCTTGATAGAGGGTGTCTATGGCTACACCTTC; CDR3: CASSLIEGVYGYTF
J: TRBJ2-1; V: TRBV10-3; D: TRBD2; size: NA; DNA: TGTGCCATCAGTGAGCGGATAGGGGCGACTAGCGCAGATCTCTCCTACAATGAGCAGTTCTTC; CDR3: CAISERIGATSADLSYNEQFF
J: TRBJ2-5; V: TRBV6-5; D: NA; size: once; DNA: TGTGCCAGCACCAAACGTCGGTCGTCACAAGAGACCCAGTACTTC; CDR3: CASTKRRSSQETQYF
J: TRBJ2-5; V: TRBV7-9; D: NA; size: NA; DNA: TGTGCCAGCAGCTCGCAGGACAAAGAGACCCAGTACTTC; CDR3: CASSSQDKETQYF
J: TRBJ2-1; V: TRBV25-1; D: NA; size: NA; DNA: TGTGCCAGCAGTGAAGGAACAGGGTTCAATGAGCAGTTCTTC; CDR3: CASSEGTGFNEQFF
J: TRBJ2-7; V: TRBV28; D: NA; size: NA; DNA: TGTGCCGGCCTCAACCGGGCCCTCTACGAGCAGTACTTC; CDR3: CAGLNRALYEQYF
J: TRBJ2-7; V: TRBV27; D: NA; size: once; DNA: TGTGCCAGCGGTACAGGGGAGCAGTACTTC; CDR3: CASGTGEQYF
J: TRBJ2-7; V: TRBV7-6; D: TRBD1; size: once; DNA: TGTGCCAGCAGCTTGGAGGGGACAGGGGGCTTCGAGCAGTACTTC; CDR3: CASSLEGTGGFEQYF
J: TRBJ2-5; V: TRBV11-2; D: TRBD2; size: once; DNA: TGTGCCAGCAGCTTTTTAGGGACTAGCGGGGGACAAGAGACCCAGTACTTC; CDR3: CASSFLGTSGGQETQYF
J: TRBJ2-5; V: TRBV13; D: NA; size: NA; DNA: TGTGCCAGCAGCTTAGACCGCCAAGAGACCCAGTACTTC; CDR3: CASSLDRQETQYF
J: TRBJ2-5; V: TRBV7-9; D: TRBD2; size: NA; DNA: TGTGCCAGCAGCCCGGGGGCTAGCGGGGTCCAAGAGACCCAGTACTTC; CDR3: CASSPGASGVQETQYF
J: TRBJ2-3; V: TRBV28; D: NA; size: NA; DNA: TGTGCCAGCAGTGCCCCGGGACAATCTAGCACAGATACGCAGTATTTT; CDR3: CASSAPGQSSTDTQYF
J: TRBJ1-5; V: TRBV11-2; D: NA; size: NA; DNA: TGTGCCAGCAGCTTAGATTGGAGGGGCGGGCAGCCCCAGCATTTT; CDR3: CASSLDWRGGQPQHF
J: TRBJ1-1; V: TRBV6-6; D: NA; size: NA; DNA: TGTGCCAGCAGTTCCAGACACCGGGCTTTCTTT; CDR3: CASSSRHRAFF
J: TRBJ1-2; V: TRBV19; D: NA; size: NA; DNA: TGTGCCAGTCGGGGTCAAGGAGAAAATAACTATGGCTACACCTTC; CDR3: CASRGQGENNYGYTF
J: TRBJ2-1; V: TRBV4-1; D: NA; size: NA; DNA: TGCGCCAGCAGCCCCCGGGACAACTCCTACAATGAGCAGTTCTTC; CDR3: CASSPRDNSYNEQFF
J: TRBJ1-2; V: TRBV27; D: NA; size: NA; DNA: TGTGCCAGCAGTTTATCGAGGGCAGATGGCTACACCTTC; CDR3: CASSLSRADGYTF
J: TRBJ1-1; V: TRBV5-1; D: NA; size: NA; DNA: TGCGCCAGCAGCTTGGCCCTCGGGTATGGGGTGAACACTGAAGCTTTCTTT; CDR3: CASSLALGYGVNTEAFF
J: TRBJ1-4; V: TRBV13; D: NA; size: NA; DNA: TGTGCCAGCAGCTCTGCCCAGGGTAGTGAAAAACTGTTTTTT; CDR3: CASSSAQGSEKLFF
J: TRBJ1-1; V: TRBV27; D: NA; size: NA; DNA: TGTGCCAGCAGTTTAACAGGCTCCACTGAAGCTTTCTTT; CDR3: CASSLTGSTEAFF
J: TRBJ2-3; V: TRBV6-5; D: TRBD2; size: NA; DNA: TGTGCCAGCAGTTACGTAGCGGGGGGCTCAGATACGCAGTATTTT; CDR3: CASSYVAGGSDTQYF
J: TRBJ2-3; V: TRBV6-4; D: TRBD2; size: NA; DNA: TGTGCCAGCAGTGATACTAGCGGGGGCGCAGATACGCAGTATTTT; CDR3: CASSDTSGGADTQYF
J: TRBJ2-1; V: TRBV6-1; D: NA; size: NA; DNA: TGTGCCAGCATCATGGGCCCTCCCGGAGATGAGCAGTTCTTC; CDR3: CASIMGPPGDEQFF
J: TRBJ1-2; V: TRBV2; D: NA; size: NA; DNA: TGTGCCAGCAGTGAAAGGGTGGGGAATCTAAACTATGGCTACACCTTC; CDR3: CASSERVGNLNYGYTF
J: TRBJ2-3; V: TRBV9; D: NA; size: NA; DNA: TGTGCCAGCAGCGTTAGCGGTACCGTAGATACGCAGTATTTT; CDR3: CASSVSGTVDTQYF
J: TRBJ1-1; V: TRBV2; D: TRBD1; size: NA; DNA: TGTGCCAGCAGTCGCCGGGACAGGGTCGCCGCTGAAGCTTTCTTT; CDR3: CASSRRDRVAAEAFF
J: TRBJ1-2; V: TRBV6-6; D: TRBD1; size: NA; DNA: TGTGCCAGCAGTTACAACGGACAGGACTATGGCTACACCTTC; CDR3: CASSYNGQDYGYTF
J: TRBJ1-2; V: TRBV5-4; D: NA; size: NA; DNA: TGTGCCAGCAGCTACCCGGGGACCGGTGACTATGGCTACACCTTC; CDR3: CASSYPGTGDYGYTF
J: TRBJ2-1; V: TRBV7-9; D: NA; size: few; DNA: TGTGCCAGCAGCCCCGCGAGGCCCGGACAGTTCTTC; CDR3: CASSPARPGQFF
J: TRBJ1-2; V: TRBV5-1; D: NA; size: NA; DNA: TGCGCCAGCAGCTTGGATATGGCCGCTAACTATGGCTACACCTTC; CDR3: CASSLDMAANYGYTF
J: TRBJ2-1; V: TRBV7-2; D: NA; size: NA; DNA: TGTGCCAGCAGTCGGGTTGGTTACAATGAGCAGTTCTTC; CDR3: CASSRVGYNEQFF
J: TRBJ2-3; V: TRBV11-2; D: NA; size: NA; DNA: TGTGCCAGCAGCTTGGGTACTACCCACACAGATACGCAGTATTTT; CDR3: CASSLGTTHTDTQYF
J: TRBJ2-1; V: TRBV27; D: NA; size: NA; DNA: TGTGCCAGCAGTTGGTTTGGGGGGCCCAGCTCCTACAATGAGCAGTTCTTC; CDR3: CASSWFGGPSSYNEQFF
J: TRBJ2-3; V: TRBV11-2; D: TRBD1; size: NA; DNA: TGTGCCAGCAGTTCCGGGACAGGGGTGACAGATACGCAGTATTTT; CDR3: CASSSGTGVTDTQYF
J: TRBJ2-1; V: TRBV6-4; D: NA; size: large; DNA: TGTGCCAGCAGTGAATTTCGTGGGGGCCACAATGAGCAGTTCTTC; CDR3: CASSEFRGGHNEQFF
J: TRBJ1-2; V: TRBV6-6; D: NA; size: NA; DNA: TGTGCCAGCAGTCCCCCCCGGGGGAGTGGCTACACCTTC; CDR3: CASSPPRGSGYTF
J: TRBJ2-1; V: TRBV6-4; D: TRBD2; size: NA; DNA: TGTGCCAGCAGTGACTCGAGCGGGGGGGCCAATGAGCAGTTCTTC; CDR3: CASSDSSGGANEQFF
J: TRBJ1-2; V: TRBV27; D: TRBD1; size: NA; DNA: TGTGCCAGCAGTTCTCACAGGGGTACTCTCGTCTATGGCTACACCTTC; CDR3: CASSSHRGTLVYGYTF
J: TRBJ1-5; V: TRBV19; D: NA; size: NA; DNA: TGTGCCAGTACCGCAGACCCTCCGGGGGGCAATCAGCCCCAGCATTTT; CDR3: CASTADPPGGNQPQHF
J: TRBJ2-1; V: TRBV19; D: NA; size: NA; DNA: TGTGCCAGTAGTATCTGGGACGGCTACAATGAGCAGTTCTTC; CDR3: CASSIWDGYNEQFF
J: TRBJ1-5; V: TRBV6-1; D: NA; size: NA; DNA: TGTGCCAGCAACGAGGACAGCAATCAGCCCCAGCATTTT; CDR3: CASNEDSNQPQHF
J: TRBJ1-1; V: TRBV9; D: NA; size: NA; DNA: TGTGCCAGCAGCCCAGATAACAGGGCGGGCGCTGAAGCTTTCTTT; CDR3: CASSPDNRAGAEAFF
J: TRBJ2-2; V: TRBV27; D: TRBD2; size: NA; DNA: TGTGCCAGCCGGGAGGCAGGGGAGCTGTTTTTT; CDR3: CASREAGELFF
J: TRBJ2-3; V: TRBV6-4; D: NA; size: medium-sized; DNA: TGTGCCAGCAGTAGGTCAGCCACAGATACGCAGTATTTT; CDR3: CASSRSATDTQYF
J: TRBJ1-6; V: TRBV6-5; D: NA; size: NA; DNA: TGTGCCAGCAGTTACTCAAAGGGATCGTATTCACCCCTCCACTTT; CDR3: CASSYSKGSYSPLHF
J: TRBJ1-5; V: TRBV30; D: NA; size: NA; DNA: TGTGCCTCGAGCCAGGGGTCTAGCAATCAGCCCCAGCATTTT; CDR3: CASSQGSSNQPQHF
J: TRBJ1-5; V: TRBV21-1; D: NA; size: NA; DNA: TGTGCCAGCAGCTCCAAAAGTGAGGGGACAGAAAATCAGCCCCAGCATTTT; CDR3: CASSSKSEGTENQPQHF
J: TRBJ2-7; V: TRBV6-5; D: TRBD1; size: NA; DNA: TGTGCCAGCAGTTTGTCAGGACAGGGTTACGAGCAGTACTTC; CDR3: CASSLSGQGYEQYF
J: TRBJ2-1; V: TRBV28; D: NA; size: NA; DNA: TGTGCCAGCACGGCGGGGACGGGAGATGAGCAGTTCTTC; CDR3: CASTAGTGDEQFF
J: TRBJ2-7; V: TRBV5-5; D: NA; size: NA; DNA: TGTGCCAGCAGCTCCTACGAGCAGTACTTC; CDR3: CASSSYEQYF
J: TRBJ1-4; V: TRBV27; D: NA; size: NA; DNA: TGTGCCAGCCGAGGGGGGGACATTGAAAAACTGTTTTTT; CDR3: CASRGGDIEKLFF
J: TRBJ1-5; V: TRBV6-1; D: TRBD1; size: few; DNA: TGTGCCAGCACCGACAGGGGGCCCCAGCATTTT; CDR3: CASTDRGPQHF
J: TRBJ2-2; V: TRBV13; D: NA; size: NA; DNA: TGTGCCAGCAGAAAAGGGAACACCGGGGAGCTGTTTTTT; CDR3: CASRKGNTGELFF
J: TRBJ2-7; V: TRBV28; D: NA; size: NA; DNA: TGTGCCAGCTCAGGGATCAACGAGCAGTACTTC; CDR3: CASSGINEQYF
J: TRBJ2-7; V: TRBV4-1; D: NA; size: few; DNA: TGCGCCAGCAGCCAAGAACCGGGGAGCTACGAGCAGTACTTC; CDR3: CASSQEPGSYEQYF